This T cell receptor (beta chain) is from a study of blood T cell repertoires in COVID-19. Study as a whole: Spain, Italy and the United States supplied samples that represented acute and convalescent COVID-19. The cDNA or gDNA used as material had been derived from T cells, B-cell-depleted T cells, or PBMCs.

This CDR3 is 15 amino acids long. Unmatched junction bases numbered 9, after V lost 3 bases and J lost 7 bases. CDR1 is SNHLY and CDR2 is FYNNEI in the germline V gene. Original handling: Estimation of nucleated cell counts was performed using reference gene primer amplification. The table came from immunoSEQ multiplex PCR; TCRdb's copy has only in-frame clones and leaves some out. The V and J calls and clone size were taken over from that table, and D and trimming were inferred from the DNA. The sample has around 99,000 clones; roughly 85% are singletons. This clonotype was obtained from an older woman with acute or convalescent COVID-19. Sample: peripheral blood. The chain carries TRBV2 and TRBJ1-3; 7 bases agree with TRBD1. The CDR3 loop reads CASSDRDSGRNTIYF. CDR3 nucleotide sequence: TGTGCCAGCAGTGATCGGGACAGCGGGAGGAACACCATATATTTT.